The rows below give T cell receptor beta chains drawn from one sample of a study of T cell responses to AZD1222 COVID-19 vaccine. Method: immunoSEQ multiplex PCR; TCRdb's copy keeps in-frame clones and lacks some. Found here are about 76,000 clones, nearly 90% of them singletons; the top ten hold roughly 11%. This material consisted of peripheral blood, taken on day 0 of AZD1222 vaccination. The receptors stem from an adult in good health. CDR3s include the opening cysteine and the closing phenylalanine or tryptophan. D genes are given only for firm matches. Only some rows state a clone size, as once, few, many or a class for expanded clones.

V,size,D,J,DNA,CDR3
TRBV3-1/TRBV3-2,.,.,TRBJ2-2,TGTGCCAGCAGCCAAGGGGACTCAAACACCGGGGAGCTGTTTTTT,CASSQGDSNTGELFF
TRBV5-1,.,.,TRBJ2-3,TGCGCCAGCAGCTTGGACAGGGCCACAGATACGCAGTATTTT,CASSLDRATDTQYF
TRBV5-1,.,TRBD1,TRBJ2-7,TGCGCCAGCAGCTTCGGACAGGGAGGCGAGCAGTACTTC,CASSFGQGGEQYF
TRBV4-1,.,.,TRBJ1-5,TGCGCCAGCAGCCAAGGGCGGGCCAGGGACGATCAGCCCCAGCATTTT,CASSQGRARDDQPQHF
TRBV6-5,.,.,TRBJ2-7,TGTGCCAGCGCTGAGAGCTCCTACGAGCAGTACTTC,CASAESSYEQYF
TRBV7-9,.,TRBD1,TRBJ1-2,TGTGCCAGCAGCCCGGGACAGCGGCATGGCTACACCTTC,CASSPGQRHGYTF
TRBV7-9,.,.,TRBJ2-7,TGTGCCAGCAGCCTTACGGTGGGCGAGCAGTACTTC,CASSLTVGEQYF
TRBV7-7,.,.,TRBJ2-5,TGTGCCAGCACCCCAAATGGGGAGACCCAGTACTTC,CASTPNGETQYF
TRBV3-1/TRBV3-2,few,.,TRBJ2-2,TGTGCCAGCAGCCATAATACAGGGCCCGGGGAGCTGTTTTTT,CASSHNTGPGELFF
TRBV5-6,.,TRBD2,TRBJ2-3,TGTGCCAGCAGCCCGGCGGCGGGAGGGCCTGTAGATACGCAGTATTTT,CASSPAAGGPVDTQYF
TRBV3-1/TRBV3-2,once,.,TRBJ1-5,TGTGCCAGCAGCCGGGGGGGGTATCAGCCCCAGCATTTT,CASSRGGYQPQHF
TRBV28,.,.,TRBJ2-1,TGTGCCAGCAGTTTTTTCAATGAGCAGTTCTTC,CASSFFNEQFF
TRBV6-6,.,TRBD2,TRBJ2-1,TGTGCCAGCAGTTTAGCGGGGGGAAGCTCCTACAATGAGCAGTTCTTC,CASSLAGGSSYNEQFF
TRBV6-5,.,TRBD1,TRBJ1-1,TGTGCCACCGGACAGGGTAGGAACACTGAAGCTTTCTTT,CATGQGRNTEAFF
TRBV3-1/TRBV3-2,.,TRBD1,TRBJ1-1,TGTGCCAGCAGCCAAGCCTCAGGGGGAAAGGAAGCTTTCTTT,CASSQASGGKEAFF
TRBV7-2,.,.,TRBJ2-5,TGTGCCAGCAGCCCGGGAAGGGGGGAGACCCAGTACTTC,CASSPGRGETQYF
TRBV6-5,.,.,TRBJ1-1,TGTGCCAGCAGTTACTCCCCCGGGGGGGTGAACACTGAAGCTTTCTTT,CASSYSPGGVNTEAFF
TRBV2,.,.,TRBJ1-5,TGTGCCAGCAATTGGGAGGCCCTGAGCAATCAGCCCCAGCATTTT,CASNWEALSNQPQHF
TRBV12-5,.,.,TRBJ2-1,TGTGCTAGTGCATTGGGGACAGCTAGGGGGGTATACAATGAGCAGTTCTTC,CASALGTARGVYNEQFF
TRBV15,once,TRBD1,TRBJ1-2,TGTGCCACCAGCAGAGATCCCAGGGCAGGGGGCGATTATGGCTACACCTTC,CATSRDPRAGGDYGYTF
TRBV28,few,TRBD1,TRBJ1-5,TGTGCCAGTGCGGACAGGAGCAATCAGCCCCAGCATTTT,CASADRSNQPQHF
TRBV6-5,.,TRBD1,TRBJ2-3,TGTGCCAGCAGTTACTCGGTGACAGGGGGAACGCAGTATTTT,CASSYSVTGGTQYF
TRBV27,.,.,TRBJ1-2,TGTGCCAGCAGATCCGCCGGGACTCTCTATGGCTACACCTTC,CASRSAGTLYGYTF
TRBV19,.,.,TRBJ1-3,TGTGCCAGTAGTATTCAGGGGCCCTTCGGAAACACCATATATTTT,CASSIQGPFGNTIYF
TRBV5-4,once,TRBD1,TRBJ2-5,TGTGCCAGCACCCAAGGACAGGGAGAGACCCAGTACTTC,CASTQGQGETQYF
TRBV5-1,.,.,TRBJ1-6,TGCGCCAGCAGCTTGGACCCAGCGTCGGGCTATTCACCCCTCCACTTT,CASSLDPASGYSPLHF
TRBV6-5,.,TRBD1,TRBJ1-2,TGTGCCAGCAGCCTGGGACAGGGCAACTATGGCTACACCTTC,CASSLGQGNYGYTF
TRBV7-9,few,TRBD1,TRBJ2-6,TGTGCCAGCAGCGTAGGGAACTACAGGGGGACTGGGGCCAACGTCCTGACTTTC,CASSVGNYRGTGANVLTF
TRBV19,.,.,TRBJ2-7,TGTGCCAGTAGTCCAAACCGGGACACTTCCTACGAGCAGTACTTC,CASSPNRDTSYEQYF
TRBV28,.,.,TRBJ1-2,TGTGCCAGCAGCCCACCCGTAGGGCAGAGTTCTAACTATGGCTACACCTTC,CASSPPVGQSSNYGYTF
TRBV6-5,.,.,TRBJ2-6,TGTGCCAGCCTGTCCAAGAGCTCTGGGGCCAACGTCCTGACTTTC,CASLSKSSGANVLTF
TRBV28,once,.,TRBJ1-2,TGTGCCAGCAGTCCAGGGGACCTAAAGGGGGATGGCTACACCTTC,CASSPGDLKGDGYTF
TRBV5-1,.,.,TRBJ2-1,TGCGCCAGCAGCTTGAACTTGGACAATGAGCAGTTCTTC,CASSLNLDNEQFF
TRBV11-2,.,.,TRBJ2-5,TGTGCCAGCAGCTTTCAGGGAGGCCAGTACTTC,CASSFQGGQYF
TRBV6-5,.,TRBD1,TRBJ1-5,TGTGCCACCAGACAGGGGACTAGCAATCAGCCCCAGCATTTT,CATRQGTSNQPQHF
TRBV5-4,.,.,TRBJ2-2,TGTGCCAGCAGCCTAGGGACATCCCTGAACACCGGGGAGCTGTTTTTT,CASSLGTSLNTGELFF
TRBV9,.,.,TRBJ1-2,TGTGCCAGCAGCGCCGACGCGGGCTATGGCTACACCTTC,CASSADAGYGYTF
TRBV3-1/TRBV3-2,.,.,TRBJ1-3,TGTGCCAGCAGCGGTTCCCTCTCTGGAAACACCATATATTTT,CASSGSLSGNTIYF
TRBV11-2,.,.,TRBJ2-7,TGTGCCAGCAGCACAATCCCCTCACCGGGATTCTACGAGCAGTACTTC,CASSTIPSPGFYEQYF
TRBV28,.,TRBD2,TRBJ2-1,TGTGCCAGCAGTTTGGGGCTAGCGGGAGTTATTGTCGAGCAGTTCTTC,CASSLGLAGVIVEQFF
TRBV10-3,once,TRBD1,TRBJ1-5,TGTGCCATCAGTGACGGACAGGGATATCAGCCCCAGCATTTT,CAISDGQGYQPQHF
TRBV7-2,.,TRBD2,TRBJ2-3,TGTGCCAGCAGCCCGGGACTAGCCCCAGATACGCAGTATTTT,CASSPGLAPDTQYF
TRBV3-1/TRBV3-2,once,.,TRBJ2-4,TGTGCCAGCAGCTTCAGGTCCGCGGACATTCAGTACTTC,CASSFRSADIQYF
TRBV11-3,.,.,TRBJ2-5,TGTGCCAGCAGCTTAGCTTCCCAAGAGACCCAGTACTTC,CASSLASQETQYF
TRBV6-2/TRBV6-3,.,.,TRBJ2-5,TGTGCCAGCAGTTACTCGAAACAGGGCAGCGAGACCCAGTACTTC,CASSYSKQGSETQYF